In this sample, the clone carrying this T cell receptor (beta chain) turned up many times. Its specificity is unknown. This entry comes from a study of molecular identifiers for immune sequencing clone quantification. MiXCR was run by TCRdb on the PCR reads, yielding one entry per CDR3 protein. The repertoire holds 75,000 to 100,000 distinct CDR3 sequences, with under 20% as singletons. The germline V gene has CDR1 MNHEY and CDR2 SVGEGT. This CDR3 has 13 residues. Regarding the study as a whole: Spike-in Jurkat TCR RNA from a single cell reportedly registered among 900,000 to 1,000,000 naive cells.

The sequencing input was naive CD8+ T cells from blood, with Jurkat cell RNA spiked in. Subset indicated: FACS-sorted CD8+CD4-CCR7+CD45RA+ naive T cells. This chain connects TRBV6-2 or TRBV6-3 to TRBJ1-5; TRBD1 might be the D (6 bases). The origin of this receptor is a human donor in good health. Some libraries in this study had Jurkat cell RNA spiked in. This chain's CDR3 is CGTRQGFGQPQHF. CDR3 sequence (DNA): TGTGGCACCCGTCAGGGGTTCGGTCAGCCCCAGCATTTT.